This section outlines one T cell receptor beta chain sequence together with its context. These data come from a study of cytomegalovirus exposure and HLA in healthy donors. Overall study: An early data release held about 85 million unique TCRs from HLA-typed donors.

V gave up 0 bases and J gave up 0 bases; unmatched junction bases: 5. This CDR3 is 16 amino acids long. CDR1 and CDR2 (germline): SGHRS, YFSETQ. Use of 60 Vbeta and 13 Jbeta primers characterized the PCR. Clones were read by immunoSEQ multiplex PCR, and TCRdb kept only the in-frame ones, dropping some. Here the sample spans about 130,000 clones, 75% to 90% being singletons. Sequenced material: PBMCs. The sequence was obtained from a woman aged 25 to 39 in good health and CMV-seropositive. This chain uses TRBV5-1 with TRBJ1-1, with 7 bases matching TRBD1. CDR3: CASSLDPGGMNTEAFF. The CDR3 coding sequence is TGCGCCAGCAGCTTGGATCCAGGGGGAATGAACACTGAAGCTTTCTTT.